This T cell receptor (beta chain) derives from a study of blood T cell repertoires in COVID-19. About the study: Acute and convalescent COVID-19 samples came from the United States, Italy and Spain. PBMCs, B-cell-depleted T cells, or T cells were the source of the cDNA or gDNA that made up the material.

TCRdb's table, derived via immunoSEQ multiplex PCR, lists solely in-frame clones and lacks some. This table has roughly 200,000 clones, around 80% appearing once. This CDR3 contains 13 residues. V shed 5 bases and J shed 4 bases, with 12 bases lying between them. Germline CDR1 and CDR2: GTSNPN and SVGIG (reference sequence). This TCR derives from a man between 35 and 55 years old with active or convalescent COVID-19. Sample: peripheral blood. V gene TRBV30 combines with J gene TRBJ1-5, with D unclear. The CDR3 sequence: CAWGVAGNQPQHF. The DNA of the CDR3 is TGTGCCTGGGGAGTGGCAGGTAATCAGCCCCAGCATTTT.